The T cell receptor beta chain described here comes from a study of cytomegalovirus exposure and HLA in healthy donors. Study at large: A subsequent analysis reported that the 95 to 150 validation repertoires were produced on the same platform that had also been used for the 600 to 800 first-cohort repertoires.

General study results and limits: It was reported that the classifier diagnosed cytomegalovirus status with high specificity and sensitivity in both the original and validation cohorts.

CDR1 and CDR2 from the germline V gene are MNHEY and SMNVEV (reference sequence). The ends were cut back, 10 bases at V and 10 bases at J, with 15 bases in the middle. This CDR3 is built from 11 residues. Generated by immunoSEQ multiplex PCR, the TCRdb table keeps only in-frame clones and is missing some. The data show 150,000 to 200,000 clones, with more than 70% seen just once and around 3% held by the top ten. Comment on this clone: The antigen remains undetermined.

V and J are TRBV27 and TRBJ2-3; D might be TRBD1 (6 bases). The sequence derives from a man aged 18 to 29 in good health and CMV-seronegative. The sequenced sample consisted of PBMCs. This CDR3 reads CATQQGPSQYF. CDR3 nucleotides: TGTGCCACCCAACAGGGTCCATCGCAGTATTTT.